This TCR beta chain was obtained from a study of T cell clonotyping in hematopoietic cell transplantation. General study findings and limits: After transplant, recipient diversity fell while pathologically expanded clonotypes grew through day 180. Broader posttransplant TCR repertoire diversity was predicted by graft donor and pretransplant recipient Inverse Simpson Index values. At the given depth, recipient repertoires were over 97% de novo clonotypes.

About this clone itself: The antigen remains undetermined.

TCRdb's copy holds only in-frame clones and misses some; the assay was immunoSEQ multiplex PCR. Among roughly 3,000 clones listed, roughly 85% were seen once. Source: PBMCs, taken 180 days after allogeneic stem cell transplant. The clonotype was recovered from a female patient aged 40 to 50 who had an allogeneic stem cell transplant from a related donor, so T cells may come from the graft donor. Some clones in this sample may be carry-over from other donors' samples.

The DNA of the CDR3 is TGTGCCAGCAGCTTTCCGGGACCAAAAAGCTCTGGGGCCAACGTCCTGACTTTC. Protein sequence: CASSFPGPKSSGANVLTF. The J gene is TRBJ2-6, the V gene TRBV7-9, with D perhaps matching TRBD1 or TRBD2 (5 bases each). The CDR3 consists of 18 residues. V lost 3 bases and J lost 0, with 15 bases in between. The germline gives CDR1 SEHNR, CDR2 FQNEAQ (reference sequence).